Here is one TCR beta chain with its context. The antigen is unknown. The assay used was immunoSEQ (version v3.0), run at survey level. In sequencing, about 35,000-55,000 T-cell genomes per sample were targeted. Using immunoSEQ multiplex PCR, the repertoire was profiled, and TCRdb retains in-frame clones only, with some absent. The table records 17,000 or so clones, about 81% of them present only once. The sample originates from a study of long-term antiretroviral therapy in people with HIV. Study results and limitations: Controls showed broader CDR3 length ranges than did the HIV repertoires. An increase in diversity followed ART, yet levels stayed below transplant donor controls.

The germline CDR1 and CDR2 sequences are SNHLY and FYNNEI. The CDR3 covers 11 residues. V lost 6 bases, J lost 7 bases, and 10 bases lay in between. This clonotype was sampled from a man aged 18 to 30 with HIV. The J gene is TRBJ2-7, the V gene TRBV2; D possibly uses TRBD1 or TRBD2 (5 bases each). This material consisted of unsorted PBMCs, taken 0.3 years after starting antiretroviral therapy. This CDR3 reads CASRGPTEQYV. CDR3 DNA: TGTGCCAGCAGGGGACCGACAGAGCAGTACGTC.